This TCR beta chain emerged from a study of cytomegalovirus exposure and HLA in healthy donors. The overall study: An early release of data contained about 85 million unique TCRs, which came from HLA-typed donors.

Vbeta (60) and Jbeta (13) primers were used in the PCR. TCRdb's table, derived via immunoSEQ multiplex PCR, lists solely in-frame clones and lacks some. The sample yields 100,000 to 120,000 clones, about 81% seen once. Germline V CDR1 and CDR2: SGHTA, FQGNSA. Trimming took 5 bases from V and 0 from J; bases not matched to a gene: 9. CDR3 length: 17 amino acids. The source of this sequence is a young man in good health and CMV-seronegative. The sequenced material came from PBMCs. The chain employs TRBV7-2 and TRBJ2-1; 8 bases fit TRBD1. The chain's CDR3 is CASSRGQGGISYNEQFF. DNA of the CDR3: TGTGCCAGCAGCCGAGGACAGGGAGGTATCTCCTACAATGAGCAGTTCTTC.